This paragraph reports one T cell receptor beta chain. Its binding antigen is unknown. The sample holds no much larger clone one base away, and base qualities are not on file. Collaborating institutions collected whole blood in K2EDTA tubes following their own protocols. For TCRbeta analysis, collaborator samples were shipped as frozen whole blood, as isolated PBMCs, or as DNA extracted from either sample type. This sample was included in a study of blood T cell repertoires in COVID-19 (dated by TCRdb to between 2020 and 2021). About the investigation overall: Samples covering the acute and convalescent phases of COVID-19 were provided by collaborators in the United States, Italy and Spain. The material from the prospective study consisted of cDNA or gDNA derived from T cells, B-cell-depleted T cells, or PBMCs. The dataset comprised deeply sampled blood TCRbeta repertoires from subjects exposed to, actively infected with, or recovered from COVID-19. The repertoires were made available in a free public database intended to serve as a resource for research on the immune response to SARS-CoV-2. The samples were drawn from the first 160 participants of the ongoing ImmuneRACE study and from roughly 1,300 subjects provided by 6 global collaborators. Sample metadata almost always included a de-identified subject ID, COVID-19 status, age in years and sex. HLA class I and class II types, where available, came from metadata supplied by the sample provider rather than from assay-based typing. What the research found in general, with its limitations: How much clinical and demographic metadata was included differed by source and by participant, and the metadata was provided uncurated.

The germline V gene sets CDR1 to SGHRS and CDR2 to YFSETQ. Trimming removed 4 bases from V and 1 base from J, leaving 15 bases between the germline ends. Spanning cysteine to phenylalanine, the CDR3 consists of 16 amino acids. The only DNA kept is the CDR3, 48 bases in frame from the first base. The immunoSEQ Assay, a bias-controlled multiplex PCR, was used to amplify TCRbeta CDR3 regions from genomic DNA. The paper's data handling went like this. The number of nucleated cells in each sample was estimated by amplification of reference gene primers within the assay. To quantify the absolute abundance of each unique TCRbeta CDR3 rearrangement, sequence reads were collapsed and filtered. For each sample, productive Simpson clonality was calculated as the square root of Simpson's diversity index across productive rearrangements. The source is immuneACCESS, and TCRdb retained only in-frame sequences with V and J called. Part of the clones is not carried over; for the studies checked, unresolved V genes explain less than half of this, and the remainder is unexplained. V, J and clone size were drawn from that table, and D and trimming were deduced from the DNA. This sample is represented by 100,000 to 150,000 clones; around 81% of them were singletons. 3.5% to 4% of the sample is held by the ten biggest clonotypes.

The chain is assembled from TRBV5-1 and TRBJ1-5; matching of 6 bases hints at TRBD1 as the D gene. Sequencing was done on a sample of peripheral blood. The clonotype comes from a woman between 50 and 59 years old with acute or convalescent COVID-19. The CDR3 reads as follows: CASSRGPQGSNQPQHF. Here is the DNA: TGCGCCAGCAGCCGGGGCCCTCAGGGGAGCAATCAGCCCCAGCATTTT.